This T cell receptor (beta chain) emerged from a study of T cell responses to AZD1222 COVID-19 vaccine. TCRdb's copy holds only in-frame clones and misses some; the assay was immunoSEQ multiplex PCR. The sample has under 150,000 clones; about nine tenths are singletons. This sequence originates from an adult in good health. Specimen: peripheral blood, collected on day 0 of AZD1222 vaccination.

Here the CDR3 DNA reads TGTGCCAGCAGTTACTCGATAAGGGGCGAGGCAACTAATGAAAAACTGTTTTTT. Protein sequence: CASSYSIRGEATNEKLFF. The rearrangement joins TRBV6-2 or TRBV6-3 to TRBJ1-4; possible D gene TRBD1, 5 bases. Germline assignment: CDR1 MNHEY and CDR2 SVGEGT. V dropped 0 bases and J dropped 0 bases, with 14 bases sitting between them. This CDR3 spans 18 amino acids.